Below, 10 T cell receptor beta chains from the same sample are listed, as sequenced in a study of blood T cells in healthy people across ages. Using a J-beta primer mix together with a sample-barcoded 5' primer, a second PCR was run for roughly 6 to 12 cycles. TCRdb independently ran MiXCR on the 5' RACE reads; one entry per CDR3 protein. Among around 1.7 million distinct CDR3 sequences listed, about 30% were seen once. Sequences were obtained from blood. These receptors all stem from a woman in her thirties in good health.

CDR3 DNA: TGTGCCAGCAGCTTAGTAGGGACGGCCAGGGCTAACTATGGCTACACCTTC. Translating gives CASSLVGTARANYGYTF. The chain has TRBV7-2 and TRBJ1-2; tentative D call: TRBD1 (5 bases). The ends were cut back, 1 base at V and 0 bases at J, with 15 bases in the middle. The CDR3 is made up of 17 amino acids. From germline, CDR1 is SGHTA and CDR2 FQGNSA.

V gene TRBV7-2 combines with J gene TRBJ2-6; D call uncertain. The CDR3 extends over 13 amino acids. V shed 6 bases and J shed 15 bases, with 18 bases lying between them. Per germline, CDR1 SGHTA and CDR2 FQGNSA. The CDR3 DNA follows: TGTGCCAGCAGTCAAAGGCCGCTCTTTGCCCTGACTTTC. Protein sequence: CASSQRPLFALTF.

This clonotype showed up just a few times. This rearrangement joins TRBV12-3 or TRBV12-4 to TRBJ2-3, with 7 bases matching TRBD2. This CDR3 spans 16 amino acids. The junction had 10 bases not matched to a gene; V was cut back by 2 bases and J by 5 bases. The CDR3 loop is CASSLRLRGDLDTQYF. CDR3 bases: TGTGCCAGCAGTTTACGGTTACGGGGGGACTTAGATACGCAGTATTTT.

V gene TRBV30 combines with J gene TRBJ1-4; D remains ambiguous. Trimming pared 5 bases from V and 0 bases from J, leaving 13 bases between. Looked up from germline, CDR1 is GTSNPN and CDR2 is SVGIG (reference sequence). The CDR3 contains 15 residues. The CDR3 region has the DNA TGTGCCTGGTTCCGGACCACAGCAACTAATGAAAAACTGTTTTTT. Protein: CAWFRTTATNEKLFF.

The rearrangement links TRBV20-1 to TRBJ2-7; perhaps TRBD1 as D (5 bases). This CDR3 has 12 amino acids. Per germline, CDR1 DFQATT and CDR2 SNEGSKA (reference sequence). V lost 5 bases and J 1 base, leaving 9 bases between the germline ends. DNA of the CDR3: TGCAGTGCTCCGACAGTTTCCTACGAGCAGTACTTC. The encoded protein is CSAPTVSYEQYF.

This chain's CDR3 is CASSEYGGEQFF. The CDR3, as DNA: TGTGCCAGCAGTGAGTACGGTGGTGAGCAGTTCTTC. This chain joins TRBV28 and TRBJ2-1; no clear D gene. CDR1 is MDHEN, CDR2 SYDVKM, per germline. This CDR3 has 12 amino acids. V was clipped by 5 bases and J by 9 bases, with 11 bases between them.

This clonotype was seen only a few times. The chain employs TRBV3-1 and TRBJ2-3; 10 bases are shared with TRBD1. Per the germline V gene, CDR1 is LGHDT and CDR2 is YNNKEL (reference sequence). The CDR3 is 16 residues long. V lost 1 base and J lost 3; bases outside the gene matches: 4. The CDR3 loop is CASSQVWGQGTDTQYF. CDR3 sequence (DNA): TGTGCCAGCAGCCAAGTTTGGGGACAGGGGACAGATACGCAGTATTTT.

The rearrangement uses TRBV20-1 and TRBJ2-7; 9 bases are shared with TRBD1. Per germline, CDR1 DFQATT and CDR2 SNEGSKA (reference sequence). CDR3 length: 15 amino acids. Trimming took 1 base from V and 2 from J; bases not matched to a gene: 6. CDR3 region: CSARGGTGPPYEQYF. DNA of the CDR3: TGCAGTGCTAGAGGCGGGACAGGGCCTCCCTACGAGCAGTACTTC.

The chain is built from TRBV3-1 and TRBJ1-6; tentative D call: TRBD1 (6 bases). V was clipped by 4 bases and J by 12 bases, with 13 bases between them. The CDR3 runs 13 residues. The germline CDR1 and CDR2 sequences are LGHDT and YNNKEL (reference sequence). In DNA form, the CDR3 reads TGTGCCAGCAGCCGACAGGATGTTTTACCCCTCCACTTT. Its translation: CASSRQDVLPLHF.

Worth noting for this clonotype: A far larger clone is just one base off, so this is likely a read error. V is TRBV7-8 and J is TRBJ1-1, with unresolved D. Germline V gene lookup returns CDR1 SGHVS and CDR2 FQNEAQ. This CDR3 region has 13 residues. CDR3 protein: CAGSPGLNTEAFF. CDR3 coding DNA: TGTGCCGGCAGCCCAGGACTTAACACTGAAGCTTTCTTT.